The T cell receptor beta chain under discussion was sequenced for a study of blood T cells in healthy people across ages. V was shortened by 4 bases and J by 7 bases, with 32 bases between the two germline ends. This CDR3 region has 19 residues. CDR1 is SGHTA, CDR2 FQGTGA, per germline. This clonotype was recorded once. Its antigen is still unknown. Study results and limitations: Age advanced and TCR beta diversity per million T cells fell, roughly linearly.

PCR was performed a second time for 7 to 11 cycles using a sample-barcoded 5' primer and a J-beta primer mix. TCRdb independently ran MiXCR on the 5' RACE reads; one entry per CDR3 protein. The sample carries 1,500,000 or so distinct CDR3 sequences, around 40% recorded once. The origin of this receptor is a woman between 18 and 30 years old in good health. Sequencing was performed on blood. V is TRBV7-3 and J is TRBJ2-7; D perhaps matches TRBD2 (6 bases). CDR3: CASSSMGVGGEFRHNEQYF. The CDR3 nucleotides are TGTGCCAGCAGCTCAATGGGGGTTGGAGGGGAGTTTCGGCACAATGAGCAGTACTTC. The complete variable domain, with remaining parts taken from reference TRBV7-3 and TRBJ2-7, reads GAGVSQTPSNKVTEKGKYVELRCDPISGHTALYWYRQSLGQGPEFLIYFQGTGAADDSGLPNDRFFAVRPEGSVSTLKIQRTERGDSAVYLCASSSMGVGGEFRHNEQYFGPGTRLTVT.